This is a list of T cell receptor beta chains from one sample in a study of cytomegalovirus exposure and HLA in healthy donors. The assay was immunoSEQ multiplex PCR, and TCRdb's table has in-frame clones only and misses some. The sample lists 150,000 to 200,000 clones, about 81% occurring once. The source material was PBMCs. These receptor sequences come from a young woman in good health and CMV-seronegative. Both conserved end residues are part of each CDR3. A D gene is named only where the DNA matches it firmly. Not all rows give a size; the values are once, few, many and, for expanded clones, a class.

J gene,D gene,clone size,V gene,CDR3 protein,CDR3 DNA
TRBJ1-4,-,once,TRBV7-2,CASSLVRQGGRKLFF,TGTGCCAGCAGCTTAGTAAGGCAGGGAGGGAGAAAACTGTTTTTT
TRBJ1-2,-,many,TRBV7-9,CASSLETEGYGYTF,TGTGCCAGCAGCTTAGAGACGGAGGGGTATGGCTACACCTTC
TRBJ2-7,TRBD2,-,TRBV19,CASSMSGGRAYEQYF,TGTGCCAGTAGTATGTCGGGAGGGAGGGCCTACGAGCAGTACTTC
TRBJ1-3,-,-,TRBV27,CASSSGQSLGGNTIYF,TGTGCCAGCAGTTCAGGACAGTCTCTAGGAGGAAACACCATATATTTT
TRBJ1-5,-,-,TRBV18,CASSPDRDQPQHF,TGTGCCAGCTCACCAGATCGGGATCAGCCCCAGCATTTT
TRBJ1-3,TRBD1,once,TRBV19,CASTGTGTGEDTIYF,TGTGCCAGTACGGGGACAGGGACAGGGGAGGACACCATATATTTT
TRBJ1-2,-,-,TRBV9,CASSVGGEGWGYTF,TGTGCCAGCAGCGTAGGTGGGGAGGGCTGGGGCTACACCTTC
TRBJ2-5,-,-,TRBV7-8,CASSLHPGKPGGQETQYF,TGTGCCAGCAGCTTGCACCCGGGGAAGCCCGGAGGGCAAGAGACCCAGTACTTC
TRBJ1-1,TRBD1,-,TRBV27,CASSLRTGGNTEAFF,TGTGCCAGCAGTCTTCGGACAGGGGGGAACACTGAAGCTTTCTTT
TRBJ1-5,-,-,TRBV9,CASSVGRNQPQHF,TGTGCCAGCAGCGTAGGCAGGAATCAGCCCCAGCATTTT
TRBJ2-7,-,few,TRBV30,CAHQEVEQYF,TGTGCCCACCAGGAGGTCGAGCAGTACTTC
TRBJ2-7,-,-,TRBV10-3,CAISDTTYEQYF,TGTGCCATCTCCGACACGACCTACGAGCAGTACTTC
TRBJ2-6,TRBD2,-,TRBV30,CAWRGLAGAGTGANVLTF,TGTGCCTGGAGGGGACTAGCGGGAGCCGGGACTGGGGCCAACGTCCTGACTTTC
TRBJ1-2,-,-,TRBV5-1,CASSLVRMGNYGYTF,TGCGCCAGCAGCTTGGTCAGGATGGGCAACTATGGCTACACCTTC
TRBJ2-7,TRBD1,few,TRBV7-9,CASSDTNRGSYEQYF,TGTGCCAGCAGCGATACCAACAGGGGCTCCTACGAGCAGTACTTC
TRBJ1-4,TRBD1,-,TRBV5-6,CASSAALRQGWEEKLFF,TGTGCCAGCAGCGCGGCCCTAAGACAGGGCTGGGAGGAAAAACTGTTTTTT
TRBJ2-1,TRBD2,-,TRBV5-8,CASSSGLAGLLYNEQFF,TGTGCCAGCAGCTCGGGACTAGCGGGATTACTCTACAATGAGCAGTTCTTC
TRBJ1-2,-,-,TRBV4-2,CASSQGGQFYGYTF,TGTGCCAGCAGCCAAGGAGGACAGTTCTATGGCTACACCTTC